These 19 T cell receptor beta chains share one sample of origin, sequenced in a study of cytomegalovirus exposure and HLA in healthy donors. The PCR used 60 Vbeta and 13 Jbeta primers. Profiled with immunoSEQ multiplex PCR; TCRdb holds only in-frame clones, not every one. This repertoire includes about 170,000 clones. The sequenced sample was PBMCs. Receptor source: a woman aged 60-70 years in good health and CMV-seronegative.

The chain links TRBV29-1 to TRBJ2-7; 13 bases match TRBD2. Germline V gene sequence: CDR1 SQVTM, CDR2 ANQGSEA. This CDR3 is built from 13 residues. V lost 6 bases to trimming and J lost 3 bases; unmatched junction nucleotides: 2. CDR3 DNA sequence: TGCAGCGTGACTAGCGGGGGGATCTACGAGCAGTACTTC. Its protein product is CSVTSGGIYEQYF.

This rearrangement joins TRBV5-6 to TRBJ2-7, with 7 bases identical to TRBD1. The CDR3 totals 15 residues. The germline V gene has CDR1 SGHDT and CDR2 YYEEEE. V trimming: 4 bases; J trimming: 3 bases; junction bases outside the gene matches: 10. The CDR3 coding sequence is TGTGCCAGCAGCCCTGTCGGGACAGCTAGCTACGAGCAGTACTTC. It translates to CASSPVGTASYEQYF.

J is TRBJ2-7 and V is TRBV4-3, with D perhaps matching TRBD1 (5 bases). Trimming pared 3 bases from V and 3 bases from J, leaving 15 bases between. Germline lookup yields CDR1 LGHNA and CDR2 YSLEER. The length of the CDR3 is 15 residues. CDR3 residues: CASSHRQGIYYEQYF. CDR3 DNA sequence: TGCGCCAGCAGCCATCGTCAGGGTATCTACTACGAGCAGTACTTC.

The chain uses TRBV19 and TRBJ2-7, with D perhaps TRBD2 (5 bases). Germline CDR1 and CDR2: LNHDA and SQIVND (reference sequence). The CDR3 runs to 14 residues. V was clipped by 3 bases and J by 0 bases, with 9 bases between them. This chain's CDR3 is CASSMDFGSYEQYF. In DNA, the CDR3 is TGTGCCAGTAGTATGGACTTCGGCTCCTACGAGCAGTACTTC.

This sequence joins TRBV7-3 and TRBJ1-1; perhaps TRBD1 as D (6 bases). V was trimmed by 4 bases and J by 1 base, leaving 10 bases between them. This CDR3 has 14 residues. Germline V gene sequence: CDR1 SGHTA, CDR2 FQGTGA. The CDR3, as DNA: TGTGCCAGCAGCTCCACAGGGTCGAACACTGAAGCTTTCTTT. The encoded protein is CASSSTGSNTEAFF.

V is TRBV5-1 and J is TRBJ2-1; 7 bases line up with TRBD1. The germline V gene encodes CDR1 SGHRS and CDR2 YFSETQ. This CDR3 comprises 16 residues. Unmatched junction bases numbered 10, after V lost 4 bases and J lost 3 bases. The DNA of the CDR3 is TGCGCCAGCAGCAGGGACAGTAGACTCAACTACAATGAGCAGTTCTTC. This gives the protein CASSRDSRLNYNEQFF. Drawing the rest from reference TRBV5-1 and TRBJ2-1, the complete variable domain is KAGVTQTPRYLIKTRGQQVTLSCSPISGHRSVSWYQQTPGQGLQFLFEYFSETQRNKGNFPGRFSGRQFSNSRSEMNVSTLELGDSALYLCASSRDSRLNYNEQFFGPGTRLTVL.

The chain has TRBV7-2 and TRBJ2-7, with D possibly matching TRBD1 (8 bases). The CDR3 length is 19 residues. CDR1 and CDR2 (germline): SGHTA, FQGNSA. The V gene lost 1 base and the J gene lost 4 bases, with 26 bases spanning the gap. CDR3 sequence (DNA): TGTGCCAGCAGCTTAGACGGGGGGCCTTGGGGACAGGATTATTACGAGCAGTACTTC. It is translated as CASSLDGGPWGQDYYEQYF.

The CDR3 DNA sequence: TGTGCCAGCAGCCAGGGACTAGCGGTGATCTCCTACGAGCAGTACTTC. Its translation is CASSQGLAVISYEQYF. This chain joins TRBV5-6 and TRBJ2-7, with TRBD2 matching 11 bases. The V gene end was trimmed by 4 bases and the J gene end by 0 bases; junction bases not matched to a gene: 6. CDR1 is SGHDT, CDR2 YYEEEE, per germline. The CDR3 spans 16 residues.

The chain has TRBV5-1 and TRBJ2-7; a possible D gene is TRBD1 (5 bases). This CDR3 spans 14 amino acids. V lost 4 bases, J lost 2 bases, and 13 bases lay in between. CDR1 and CDR2 (germline): SGHRS, YFSETQ. CDR3 loop: CASSKDIGAYEQYF. Here the CDR3 DNA reads TGCGCCAGCAGCAAGGACATTGGGGCCTACGAGCAGTACTTC.

The chain is built from TRBV5-6 and TRBJ1-6; the match to TRBD1 covers 8 bases. Germline V gives CDR1 SGHDT, CDR2 YYEEEE. The CDR3 totals 14 residues. With V trimmed by 5 bases and J by 10 bases, 8 bases remained unmatched. Written as DNA, the CDR3 is TGTGCCAGCAGACAGGGGGTGAACCTATCACCCCTCCACTTT. Residues: CASRQGVNLSPLHF.

The V call is TRBV7-2, the J call TRBJ1-5, with 8 nucleotides matching TRBD1. This CDR3 has 18 amino acids. Germline V gene sequence: CDR1 SGHTA, CDR2 FQGNSA. The trim removed 5 bases at V and 2 bases at J, leaving 14 bases unmatched. CDR3 sequence (DNA): TGTGCCAGCAGCCCGCGGGCAGGGGGCTCGATGGGCAATCAGCCCCAGCATTTT. Its protein product is CASSPRAGGSMGNQPQHF.

The chain links TRBV5-1 to TRBJ2-1, with D perhaps TRBD2 (5 bases). The V gene's germline CDR1 is SGHRS and CDR2 YFSETQ. The CDR3 runs to 15 residues. The ends were cut back, 0 bases at V and 6 bases at J, with 13 bases in the middle. CDR3 nucleotide sequence: TGCGCCAGCAGCTTGGCGGGAACGATGAGCAATGAGCAGTTCTTC. It codes for CASSLAGTMSNEQFF.

The chain carries TRBV27 and TRBJ1-4; D is perhaps TRBD1 (6 bases). This CDR3 region has 16 residues. V lost 1 base to trimming and J lost 8 bases, with 17 bases between them. CDR1 MNHEY and CDR2 SMNVEV come from the germline V gene (reference sequence). The chain's CDR3 is CASSLFGLQGREKLFF. CDR3 bases: TGTGCCAGCAGTTTATTTGGCCTGCAGGGGCGCGAAAAACTGTTTTTT.

Written as DNA, the CDR3 is TGCGCCAGCAGCTTGTTAACAGGCCAAGAGACCCAGTACTTC. It translates to CASSLLTGQETQYF. The chain links TRBV5-1 to TRBJ2-5, with a possible D match to TRBD1 (5 bases). In germline, CDR1 is SGHRS, CDR2 YFSETQ. V gave up 1 base and J gave up 1 base, with 8 bases separating them. This CDR3 contains 14 residues.

Turning to this clone: One end of the junction fails to match germline, which may point to a read error. Written as DNA, the CDR3 is TGCGCCAGCAGCTTGCCGGGACTAGCGGGGGGGCAAGCGACCCAGTACTTC. Encoded protein: CASSLPGLAGGQATQYF. The chain has TRBV5-1 and TRBJ2-5; 16 bases agree with TRBD2. The CDR3 is made up of 17 amino acids. Germline CDR1 and CDR2: SGHRS and YFSETQ.

The chain employs TRBV28 and TRBJ2-7, with 11 bases fitting TRBD1. J gave up 5 bases and V 7 bases, and 10 bases lay outside the gene matches. Germline V gene sequence: CDR1 MDHEN, CDR2 SYDVKM. CDR3 length equals 15 residues. CDR3 nucleotide sequence: TGTGCCAGCAACTCCCCCCGGACAGGGGGCGACGAGCAGTACTTC. Protein product: CASNSPRTGGDEQYF.

The chain is built from TRBV15 and TRBJ2-2; 9 positions agree with TRBD1. This CDR3 has 18 amino acids. CDR1 is LNHNV, CDR2 YYDKDF, per germline (reference sequence). After removal of 1 base from V and 6 bases from J, the junction contained 12 bases not matched to a gene. CDR3 nucleotide sequence: TGTGCCACCAGCAGAGTAACCCTGGGACAGGGTCCCGCCGGGGAGCTGTTTTTT. Protein product: CATSRVTLGQGPAGELFF. Full variable domain (rest looked up from reference TRBV15 and TRBJ2-2): DAMVIQNPRYQVTQFGKPVTLSCSQTLNHNVMYWYQQKSSQAPKLLFHYYDKDFNNEADTPDNFQSRRPNTSFCFLDIRSPGLGDTAMYLCATSRVTLGQGPAGELFFGEGSRLTVL.

The chain joins TRBV6-6 to TRBJ2-7; D not resolved. CDR3 length: 14 residues. The ends were cut back, 0 bases at V and 1 base at J, with 7 bases in the middle. Germline V gives CDR1 MNHNY, CDR2 SVGAGI (reference sequence). CDR3 coding DNA: TGTGCCAGCAGTTACTCGCCGGAGTCCTACGAGCAGTACTTC. This codes for CASSYSPESYEQYF.

CDR3 nucleotide sequence: TGTGCCAGCAGGTCGGGGAGTTCCTATAATTCACCCCTCCACTTT. As protein: CASRSGSSYNSPLHF. The J gene is TRBJ1-6, the V gene TRBV5-5, with no clear D. Germline V CDR1 and CDR2: SGHKS, YYEKEE (reference sequence). This CDR3 contains 15 residues. Trimming pared 5 bases from V and 1 base from J, leaving 10 bases between.